This T cell receptor (beta chain) was captured in a study of cytomegalovirus exposure and HLA in healthy donors. The study's findings and limits: Cytomegalovirus-associated status was assigned to about 150 TCR beta chains. While the bulk of TCR sequences proved rare, some public TCRs turned up in many donors. It was reported that the classifier diagnosed cytomegalovirus status with high specificity and sensitivity in both the original and validation cohorts.

The germline V and J ends were trimmed by 4 bases and 1 base, with 10 bases remaining between them. The CDR3 contains 14 residues. CDR1 and CDR2 from the germline V gene are SGHTA and FQGNSA. For this clone: The antigen is unknown.

Sequenced by immunoSEQ multiplex PCR; TCRdb stores in-frame clones only, minus some. In the table there are 43,000 or so clones, about 94% of which are singletons. The sequence came from a man between 18 and 29 years old in good health and CMV-seronegative. Material for sequencing was PBMCs. The V call is TRBV7-2, the J call TRBJ1-1; weak D call: TRBD1 (5 bases). This CDR3 is CASSWGRENTEAFF. The CDR3, as DNA: TGTGCCAGCAGCTGGGGCCGTGAGAACACTGAAGCTTTCTTT.